Each of the 17 T cell receptor beta chains below was sequenced from the same sample in a study of cytotoxic CD8 clonotypes in ibrutinib-treated CLL. TCRdb's table, derived via immunoSEQ multiplex PCR, lists solely in-frame clones and lacks some. The data contain about 35,000 clones, 70% to 75% of them singletons. Sample: PBMCs, taken at disease progression, from a patient treated with ibrutinib. The receptor source for this set is a human donor with chronic lymphocytic leukemia.

The rearrangement uses TRBV15 and TRBJ2-5; the D is unclear. In germline, CDR1 is LNHNV, CDR2 YYDKDF (reference sequence). The CDR3 is 13 amino acids. Between the trimmed V and J ends, which lost 1 base and 1 base, there was a span of 4 bases. The chain's CDR3 is CATSRALQETQYF. CDR3 in DNA: TGTGCCACCAGCAGAGCCCTCCAAGAGACCCAGTACTTC.

The gene calls are TRBV5-4 and TRBJ1-2; D uncertain. V was cut by 4 bases and J by 6 bases, with 13 bases left in between. The CDR3 length is 13 residues. Germline-derived CDR1 and CDR2 are SGHNT and YYREEE (reference sequence). In DNA form, the CDR3 reads TGTGCCAGCAGCCCTCAAGGAGTAGATGGCTACACCTTC. Protein sequence: CASSPQGVDGYTF.

The V gene is TRBV5-1, the J gene TRBJ2-7; 8 bases are a match to TRBD1. V shed 4 bases and J 3 bases; nucleotides not matched to a gene: 3. The CDR3 runs 13 residues. The germline V gene encodes CDR1 SGHRS and CDR2 YFSETQ. The CDR3 sequence is CASSPDRVYEQYF. As DNA, the CDR3 is TGCGCCAGCAGCCCGGACAGGGTCTACGAGCAGTACTTC.

The chain joins TRBV10-3 to TRBJ2-7; the D is unclear. Between the trimmed V and J ends, which lost 4 bases and 3 bases, there was a span of 10 bases. The CDR3 sequence is 13 residues long. CDR1 and CDR2 (germline): ENHRY, SYGVKD. CDR3 in DNA: TGTGCCATCAGTGGCCCTCAGCTCTACGAGCAGTACTTC. It specifies CAISGPQLYEQYF.

V and J are TRBV2 and TRBJ1-1; D is ambiguous. V dropped 4 bases and J dropped 7 bases, with 10 bases sitting between them. Germline values: CDR1 SNHLY, CDR2 FYNNEI. The CDR3 runs to 12 residues. In DNA form, the CDR3 reads TGTGCCAGCAGTGTACTCGGTAATGAAGCTTTCTTT. As protein: CASSVLGNEAFF.

The chain is built from TRBV18 and TRBJ2-2, with D tentatively TRBD1 (7 bases). V gave up 4 bases and J gave up 5 bases, with 14 bases separating them. The germline gives CDR1 KGHSH, CDR2 LQKENI. This CDR3 comprises 15 residues. CDR3 residues: CASSQMTGRTGELFF. The CDR3 DNA follows: TGTGCCAGCTCACAAATGACAGGGAGGACCGGGGAGCTGTTTTTT.

Here the CDR3 reads CASSVGPVIYEQYF. The CDR3 DNA reads as TGTGCCAGCAGCGTAGGTCCAGTTATCTACGAGCAGTACTTC. The rearrangement links TRBV9 to TRBJ2-7, with unresolved D. V dropped 0 bases and J dropped 3 bases, with 10 bases sitting between them. Germline V gene lookup returns CDR1 SGDLS and CDR2 YYNGEE. The CDR3 length is 14 residues.

V is TRBV7-9 and J is TRBJ1-4, with D possibly being TRBD1 (5 bases). CDR3 length: 16 amino acids. Germline V gene sequence: CDR1 SEHNR, CDR2 FQNEAQ (reference sequence). V shed 2 bases and J shed 8 bases, with 18 bases lying between them. CDR3 coding DNA: TGTGCCAGCAGCTTATCCGAGGGAAGGGGTGAGGAAAAACTGTTTTTT. This sequence encodes CASSLSEGRGEEKLFF.

The rearrangement uses TRBV10-1 and TRBJ2-3, with D hard to call. The CDR3 is made up of 13 amino acids. Germline V gene lookup returns CDR1 WNHNN and CDR2 SYGVQD (reference sequence). The V gene lost 0 bases and the J gene lost 0 bases, with 1 base spanning the gap. CDR3 coding DNA: TGCGCCAGCAGTGAGTCGAGCACAGATACGCAGTATTTT. This sequence encodes CASSESSTDTQYF.

The chain carries TRBV14 and TRBJ1-3; no reliable D call. CDR3 length: 17 residues. V was shortened by 0 bases and J by 0 bases, with 12 bases between the two germline ends. Germline CDR1 and CDR2: SGHDN and FVKESK. The CDR3 DNA sequence: TGTGCCAGCAGCCAAGATTTTCAGGAAGGCTCTGGAAACACCATATATTTT. Protein product: CASSQDFQEGSGNTIYF.

Points on this clone: At one of its ends the junction is not consistent with the germline gene, which may arise from a read error. The V call is TRBV29-1, the J call TRBJ2-1; either TRBD1 or TRBD2 may supply D (5 bases each). Germline CDR1 and CDR2: SQVTM and ANQGSEA. This CDR3 contains 15 residues. Written as DNA, the CDR3 is TGCAGCGTACGTGGGACGGGAAGCTCCTACAATGGGCAGTTCTTC. Its protein is CSVRGTGSSYNGQFF.

This clone has a single count. This CDR3 reads CASTLGGTGGAGYGYTF. Written as DNA, the CDR3 is TGTGCCAGTACCCTGGGGGGGACAGGGGGCGCTGGCTATGGCTACACCTTC. V and J are TRBV19 and TRBJ1-2; 12 bases fit TRBD1. In germline, CDR1 is LNHDA, CDR2 SQIVND (reference sequence). After removal of 7 bases from V and 4 bases from J, the junction contained 13 bases not matched to a gene. This CDR3 comprises 17 residues.

This clone has a single count. The CDR3 DNA is TGTGCCAGCAGCTTGGCCGTAAGCTCTGGAAACACCATATATTTT. As protein: CASSLAVSSGNTIYF. The J gene is TRBJ1-3, the V gene TRBV5-6; D is undetermined. Between the trimmed V and J ends, which lost 0 bases and 0 bases, there was a span of 7 bases. The germline CDR1 and CDR2 sequences are SGHDT and YYEEEE. This CDR3 comprises 15 residues. Looking up the rest from reference TRBV5-6 and TRBJ1-3 gives the full variable domain: DAGVTQSPTHLIKTRGQQVTLRCSPKSGHDTVSWYQQALGQGPQFIFQYYEEEERQRGNFPDRFSGHQFPNYSSELNVNALLLGDSALYLCASSLAVSSGNTIYFGEGSWLTVV.

The rearrangement links TRBV11-2 to TRBJ1-6, with a tentative D call TRBD1 (5 bases). The V end lost 1 base, the J end lost 8 bases, and 18 bases lay between the germline ends. This CDR3 is 17 amino acids long. Germline V gene data show CDR1 as SGHAT and CDR2 as FQNNGV. The CDR3 sequence: CASSLGVSTGGDSPLHF. In DNA, the CDR3 is TGTGCCAGCAGCTTAGGGGTTTCAACGGGGGGAGATTCACCCCTCCACTTT. The variable domain in full, with the rest retrieved from reference TRBV11-2 and TRBJ1-6, is EAGVAQSPRYKIIEKRQSVAFWCNPISGHATLYWYQQILGQGPKLLIQFQNNGVVDDSQLPKDRFSAERLKGVDSTLKIQPAKLEDSAVYLCASSLGVSTGGDSPLHFGNGTRLTVT.

This sequence joins TRBV7-8 and TRBJ2-2, with D unresolved. Trimming cost V 10 bases and J 0 bases, with 12 bases left between them. The CDR3 spans 14 residues. Per the germline V gene, CDR1 is SGHVS and CDR2 is FQNEAQ. CDR3 bases: TGTGCCACCCAGTACGACCCGAACACCGGGGAGCTGTTTTTT. It yields the protein CATQYDPNTGELFF.

The gene calls are TRBV6-6 and TRBJ1-2; TRBD1 might be the D (6 bases). Per germline, CDR1 MNHNY and CDR2 SVGAGI (reference sequence). The V gene lost 6 bases and the J gene lost 7 bases, with 15 bases spanning the gap. The CDR3 loop spans 13 amino acids. CDR3: CASSPIAGAGYTF. CDR3 DNA sequence: TGTGCCAGCAGCCCTATTGCGGGGGCTGGCTACACCTTC.

The genes are TRBV15 and TRBJ1-1; D gene ambiguous. There are 13 residues in the CDR3. Germline CDR1 LNHNV, CDR2 YYDKDF (reference sequence). V lost 1 base to trimming and J lost 6 bases, with 9 bases between them. The CDR3 region is CATSRGVKSEAFF. In nucleotides, the CDR3 is TGTGCCACCAGCAGAGGGGTCAAATCTGAAGCTTTCTTT.